This TCR beta chain was obtained from a study of metastatic and nonmetastatic thyroid tumors. At the level of the study: Repertoire comparisons spanned blood and tumor or nodule tissue from malignant and benign thyroid patients. General study results and limits: It was reported that TCR beta diversity was significantly higher in malignant thyroid tumors than benign nodules, in blood and tumor.

All patients were untreated before thyroid surgery. As processed by the authors: To classify distant metastasis in papillary thyroid cancer, a model was built from CDR3 differences across clinicopathological groups. TCRdb used MiXCR to call clones anew from the PCR reads. For this entry, the V and J calls and clone size follow TCRdb and not the study's own pipeline. The data hold about 43,000 clones, with 24% observed a single time. Trimming removed 0 bases at V and 1 base at J, with 12 bases between. This CDR3 region has 16 residues. Germline CDR1 and CDR2: SGHTA and FQGNSA. Turning to this clone: Its antigen is still unknown.

The sequenced sample consisted of tumor tissue. This TCR came from a female donor with papillary thyroid cancer or a benign thyroid nodule (not recorded which). Some clones in this sample may be carry-over from other donors' samples. The chain has TRBV7-2 and TRBJ1-1; the D gene is possibly TRBD1 (5 bases). CDR3 DNA sequence: TGTGCCAGCAGCTTAGCCTGGGGCAGGGCGAACACTGAAGCTTTCTTT. Translated, it gives CASSLAWGRANTEAFF. Full variable domain (rest looked up from reference TRBV7-2 and TRBJ1-1): GAGVSQSPSNKVTEKGKDVELRCDPISGHTALYWYRQSLGQGLEFLIYFQGNSAPDKSGLPSDRFSAERTGGSVSTLTIQRTQQEDSAVYLCASSLAWGRANTEAFFGQGTRLTVV.